This T cell receptor beta chain was sequenced during a study of blood T cell repertoires in COVID-19. Original data processing: For nucleated cells, counts were estimated from reference gene primer amplification. Data came from immunoSEQ multiplex PCR; TCRdb stores just in-frame clones and leaves some out. The DNA gave D and trimming, while V, J and clone size come from that table. Of approximately 70,000 clones in the sample, 70% to 85% were seen once. This clone was counted once. This receptor was taken from a woman aged 45-65 years with acute or convalescent COVID-19. Sequencing was carried out using peripheral blood.

This CDR3 reads CASSLKTGGYGYTF. The CDR3 DNA is TGTGCCAGCAGTTTAAAGACAGGGGGCTATGGCTACACCTTC. V gene TRBV27 combines with J gene TRBJ1-2; 9 positions match TRBD1. Trimming cost V 2 bases and J 4 bases; bases outside gene matches: 2. The germline V gene encodes CDR1 MNHEY and CDR2 SMNVEV (reference sequence). The CDR3 runs to 14 residues.